This TCR beta chain was identified in a study of cytomegalovirus exposure and HLA in healthy donors. The CDR3 consists of 14 residues. Trimming pared 0 bases from V and 4 bases from J, leaving 9 bases between. Germline-derived CDR1 and CDR2 are MGHRA and YSYEKL. The PCR ran on 60 Vbeta and 13 Jbeta primers. This table comes from immunoSEQ multiplex PCR, and its TCRdb copy is limited to in-frame clones, with some not included. Of roughly 160,000 clones listed, roughly 85% are singletons. Notes on the study in general: The availability of immune exposure information extended only to CMV serostatus. Later analysis identified a missense DCLRE1C variant that was linked to TCR beta V- and J-gene trimming. Several top significant clusters appeared, in a later analysis, to be linked to common viral pathogens. Sequencing artifact likely explains a cluster of highly shared sequence variants.

In this sample, this clone turned up a few times. What it binds is unknown. The sample consisted of PBMCs. The origin of this receptor is a man aged 50-60 years in good health and CMV-seropositive. The genes are TRBV4-1 and TRBJ2-5; a weak D match, TRBD1 (6 bases). The CDR3 region is CASSQDQGGETQYF. Written as DNA, the CDR3 is TGCGCCAGCAGCCAAGACCAAGGGGGAGAGACCCAGTACTTC.